The present T cell receptor beta chain was sequenced within a study of regulatory T cells in long-lasting Graves disease (dated by TCRdb to the early 2020s). General notes on the study: Persistent Graves' disease meant more than 5 years of antithyroid drug treatment with TSH receptor autoantibodies that stayed positive. On average, persistent Graves' disease patients in the clinical cohort had been on antithyroid drugs for around 9.5 years. The study was conducted in China and was registered as a clinical trial. TCR sequencing covered some 13 persistent and around 20 newly diagnosed Graves' disease patients, some 35 samples in total. Patients with persistent Graves' disease were compared with patients with newly diagnosed Graves' disease using TCR sequencing and RNA sequencing of peripheral blood. Points the paper makes about the study in general: Persistent disease showed preferential use of TRBV28, TRBJ1-2 and TRBJ2-5, whereas newly diagnosed disease favored TRBV20-1 and TRBJ2-1. The authors noted that the small sample size was a limitation that may lower accuracy. More public clonotypes were shared among persistent patients (roughly 3,000) than among newly diagnosed patients (under 1,000). Compared with newly diagnosed patients, patients with persistent Graves' disease had lower TCR Shannon entropy and fewer highly expanded clones, which suggests clonal expansion. Sequencing and analysis were limited to the TCR beta chain. Peripheral blood alone was examined, since thyroid tissue, which constituted the primary lesion, could not be accessed.

This sample's time point label indicates: persistent/refractory GD, antithyroid drugs over 5 years with positive TRAb. For both TCR sequencing and RNA sequencing, RNA was extracted from PBMCs in TRIzol. The diagnosis of Graves' disease followed American Thyroid Association guidelines. Patients for the study were recruited at an endocrinology department in Xi'an, China. Each patient gave 7.5 to 10 milliliters of peripheral blood, collected in an EDTA anticoagulant tube. Ficoll Paque Plus density gradient separation was used to isolate PBMCs, and no further T cell sorting was performed. An Agilent 2100 Bioanalyzer and agarose gel were used to check RNA quality, and a NanoDrop 2000 was used to measure RNA concentration. Library construction relied on multiplex PCR. Instrument on record: Illumina HiSeq 4000. TCR beta libraries were built with iRepertoire HTBI primers and Arm-PCR amplification of CDR3 regions. Before sequencing, the PCR products underwent gel purification. As for the authors' bioinformatics: Across samples, 62 TRBV and 12 to 15 TRBJ segments were identified and used for gene usage analysis of CDR3 amino acid clonotypes. Filtered high-quality paired reads were merged into contigs using COPE and FqMerger. BLAST was used to align contigs to IMGT TRBV, TRBD and TRBJ reference genes, and CDR3 was defined according to IMGT. Highly expanded clones were defined as clonotypes with a frequency above 0.1%. Shannon entropy was used to measure repertoire diversity, and the Gini coefficient was used to measure V-J evenness. Clonotypes shared by more than one individual were considered public. The public reads were run again by TCRdb, first through fastp at Q25 and then through MiXCR, and only productive beta chains were kept. Each entry merges the rows of one CDR3 protein and shows their most common DNA and genes. The V and J calls reflect TCRdb's pipeline rather than the authors' work. Recorded for this sample are about 460,000 distinct CDR3 sequences; 20% to 25% of them occurred a single time. The biggest ten clones account for over 10% of the sample.

The CDR3 covers 17 residues, taking in both the cysteine and the phenylalanine. Only CDR3 DNA is held: 51 bases, read in frame from base 1. V is pruned by 4 bases and J by 6 bases, leaving 9 bases of the junction without a gene match. Sequences SGHAT (CDR1) and FQNNGV (CDR2) are obtained from the germline V gene. On this clonotype itself: It lacks a known antigen. No base quality values were provided; no much bigger clone lies one nucleotide off.

The rearrangement combines TRBV11-2 with TRBJ2-7; the central 16 bases match TRBD2. The clonotype originates from a female donor with Graves disease. Sequenced material: peripheral blood mononuclear cells (PBMCs), taken when the disease was refractory, from a patient treated with antithyroid drugs. The CDR3 loop reads CASSSGTSGRAAFEQYF. The DNA reads TGTGCCAGCAGCTCCGGGACTAGCGGGAGGGCCGCCTTCGAGCAGTACTTC. The variable domain in full, with residues beyond the CDR3 obtained from the reference TRBV11-2 and TRBJ2-7 genes, is EAGVAQSPRYKIIEKRQSVAFWCNPISGHATLYWYQQILGQGPKLLIQFQNNGVVDDSQLPKDRFSAERLKGVDSTLKIQPAKLEDSAVYLCASSSGTSGRAAFEQYFGPGTRLTVT.